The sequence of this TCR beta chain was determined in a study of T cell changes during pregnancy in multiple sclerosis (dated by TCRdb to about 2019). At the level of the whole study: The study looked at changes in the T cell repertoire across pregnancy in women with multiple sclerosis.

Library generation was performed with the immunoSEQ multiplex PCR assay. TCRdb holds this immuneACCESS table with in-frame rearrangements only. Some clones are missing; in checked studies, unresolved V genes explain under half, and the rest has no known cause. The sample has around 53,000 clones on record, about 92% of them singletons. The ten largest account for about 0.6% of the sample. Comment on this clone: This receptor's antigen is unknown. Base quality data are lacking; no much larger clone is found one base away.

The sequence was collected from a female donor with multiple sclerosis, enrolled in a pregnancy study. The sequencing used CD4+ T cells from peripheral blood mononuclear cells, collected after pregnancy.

The DNA is TGCGCCAGCAGCTTCCAAAATTCACCCCTCCACTTT. Translated, this is CASSFQNSPLHF. The rearranged segments are TRBV5-1 and TRBJ1-6, with no confident D gene call. Looking up the germline V gene yields CDR1 SGHRS and CDR2 YFSETQ. The CDR3 has 12 amino acids, counting the end cysteine and phenylalanine. The sequence is cut down to CDR3 DNA, 36 bases in frame from base 1. The germline ends are 4 bases apart after V is trimmed by 2 bases and J by 7 bases.